A single sample gave rise to the 6 T cell receptor beta chains below, sequenced in a study of shared clonotypes between healthy human individuals. Using immunoSEQ multiplex PCR, the repertoire was profiled, and TCRdb retains in-frame clones only, with some absent. The profile shows 2 million to 2.5 million clones, roughly 93% of them singletons. The source material was naive CD4+ T cells from PBMCs. Subset meaning: CD45RA+ positively selected. These receptors came from a man aged 18 to 29 in good health. Some clones in this sample may be carry-over from other donors' samples.

The chain carries TRBV11-1 and TRBJ1-2; no firm D call. The germline V gene has CDR1 SGHAT and CDR2 FQDESV (reference sequence). V lost 6 bases and J lost 4, with 12 bases in between. This CDR3 has 13 residues. This CDR3 is CASSTPKGYGYTF. In nucleotides, the CDR3 is TGTGCCAGCAGTACACCAAAAGGCTATGGCTACACCTTC.

This sequence joins TRBV6-4 and TRBJ1-2, with D possibly matching TRBD1 (5 bases). This CDR3 comprises 18 residues. V gave up 2 bases and J gave up 3 bases, with 22 bases separating them. Germline V gene lookup returns CDR1 MRHNA and CDR2 SNTAGT. The CDR3 nucleotides read TGTGCCAGCAGTGACGGGTGGAAAGGGTCAGGGCGTCACTATGGCTACACCTTC. This codes for CASSDGWKGSGRHYGYTF.

The chain employs TRBV7-2 and TRBJ1-4, with a possible D match to TRBD1 (5 bases). The V end was cut by 5 bases, the J end by 3 bases, with 10 bases between. This CDR3 has 14 residues. In germline, CDR1 is SGHTA, CDR2 FQGNSA. CDR3 DNA sequence: TGTGCCAGCAGCGACCGGGGCTCTAATGAAAAACTGTTTTTT. This gives the protein CASSDRGSNEKLFF.

The V call is TRBV18, the J call TRBJ1-5, with D possibly matching TRBD1 (5 bases). CDR1 and CDR2 from the germline V gene are KGHSH and LQKENI. The CDR3 has 15 residues. V shed 2 bases and J shed 7 bases, with 15 bases lying between them. This CDR3 reads CASSPGQGMLQPQHF. CDR3 bases: TGTGCCAGCTCACCAGGGCAGGGAATGTTGCAGCCCCAGCATTTT. The full variable domain, completed using reference TRBV18 and TRBJ1-5, is NAGVMQNPRHLVRRRGQEARLRCSPMKGHSHVYWYRQLPEEGLKFMVYLQKENIIDESGMPKERFSAEFPKEGPSILRIQQVVRGDSAAYFCASSPGQGMLQPQHFGDGTRLSIL.

The J gene is TRBJ1-2, the V gene TRBV6-1; 7 positions match TRBD1. Germline V gene lookup returns CDR1 MNHNS and CDR2 SASEGT. V gave up 4 bases and J gave up 9 bases; unmatched junction bases: 14. This CDR3 comprises 15 residues. This CDR3 reads CASSGGRGQKIRYTF. As DNA, the CDR3 is TGTGCCAGCAGTGGAGGGAGGGGACAGAAGATTCGCTACACCTTC.

The V gene is TRBV4-3, the J gene TRBJ2-7; 9 bases fit TRBD2. Unmatched junction bases numbered 7, after V lost 1 base and J lost 6 bases. Germline CDR1 and CDR2: LGHNA and YSLEER. This CDR3 spans 15 amino acids. CDR3: CASSQVFRAGGEQYF. CDR3 nucleotides: TGCGCCAGCAGCCAAGTGTTTCGAGCGGGAGGCGAGCAGTACTTC.